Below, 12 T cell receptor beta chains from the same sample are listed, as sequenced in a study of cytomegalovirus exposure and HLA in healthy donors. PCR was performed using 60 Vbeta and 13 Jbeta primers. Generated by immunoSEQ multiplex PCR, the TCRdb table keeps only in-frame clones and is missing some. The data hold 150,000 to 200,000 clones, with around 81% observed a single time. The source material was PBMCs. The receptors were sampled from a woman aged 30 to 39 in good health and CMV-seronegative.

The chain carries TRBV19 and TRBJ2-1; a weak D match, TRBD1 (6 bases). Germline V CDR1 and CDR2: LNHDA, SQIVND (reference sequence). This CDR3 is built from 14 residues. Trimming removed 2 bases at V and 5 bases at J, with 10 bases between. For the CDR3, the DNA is TGTGCCAGTAGTATACTGACAGGTAACAATGAGCAGTTCTTC. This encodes CASSILTGNNEQFF.

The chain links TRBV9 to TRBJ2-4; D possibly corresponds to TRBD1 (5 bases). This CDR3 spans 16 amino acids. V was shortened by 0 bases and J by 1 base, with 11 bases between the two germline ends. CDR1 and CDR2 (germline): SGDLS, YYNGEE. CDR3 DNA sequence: TGTGCCAGCAGCGTAGTGGACAATGCGGCCAAAAACATTCAGTACTTC. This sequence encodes CASSVVDNAAKNIQYF.

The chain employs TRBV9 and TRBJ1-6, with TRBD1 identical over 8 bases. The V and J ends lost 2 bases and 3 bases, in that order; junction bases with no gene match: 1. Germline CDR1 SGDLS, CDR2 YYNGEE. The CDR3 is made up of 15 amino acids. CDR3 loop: CASSVTGDYNSPLHF. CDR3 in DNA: TGTGCCAGCAGCGTGACAGGGGACTATAATTCACCCCTCCACTTT.

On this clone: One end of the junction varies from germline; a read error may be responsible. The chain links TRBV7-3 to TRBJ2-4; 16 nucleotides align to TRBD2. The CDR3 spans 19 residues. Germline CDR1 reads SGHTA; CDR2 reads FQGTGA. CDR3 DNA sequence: TGTGCCAGCAGTTTAACCGGGACTAGCGGGAGGGAATCCAAAAACATTCAGTACTTC. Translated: CASSLTGTSGRESKNIQYF.

CDR3: CASSPGGVGYTDTQYF. The CDR3 bases are TGTGCCAGCAGTCCCGGGGGAGTGGGGTACACAGATACGCAGTATTTT. The chain employs TRBV28 and TRBJ2-3, with a weak D call TRBD2 (6 bases). The V end lost 5 bases, the J end lost 2 bases, and 17 bases lay between the germline ends. From germline, CDR1 is MDHEN and CDR2 SYDVKM. The CDR3 runs to 16 residues.

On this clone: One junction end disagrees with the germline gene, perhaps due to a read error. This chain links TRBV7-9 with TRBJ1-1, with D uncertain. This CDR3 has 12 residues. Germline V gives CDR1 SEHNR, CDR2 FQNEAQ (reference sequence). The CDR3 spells CSSSLFEAEAFF. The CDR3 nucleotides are TGTTCCAGCAGCTTGTTCGAGGCTGAAGCTTTCTTT. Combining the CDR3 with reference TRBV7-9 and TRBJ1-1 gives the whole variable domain DTGVSQNPRHKITKRGQNVTFRCDPISEHNRLYWYRQTLGQGPEFLTYFQNEAQLEKSRLLSDRFSAERPKGSFSTLEIQRTEQGDSAMYLCSSSLFEAEAFFGQGTRLTVV.

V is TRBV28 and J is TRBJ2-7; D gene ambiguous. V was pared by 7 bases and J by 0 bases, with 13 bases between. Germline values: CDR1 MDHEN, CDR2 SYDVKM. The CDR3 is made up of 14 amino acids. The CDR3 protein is CASTQRVSSYEQYF. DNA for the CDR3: TGTGCCAGCACCCAGCGAGTAAGCTCCTACGAGCAGTACTTC. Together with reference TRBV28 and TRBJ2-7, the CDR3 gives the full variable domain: DVKVTQSSRYLVKRTGEKVFLECVQDMDHENMFWYRQDPGLGLRLIYFSYDVKMKEKGDIPEGYSVSREKKERFSLILESASTNQTSMYLCASTQRVSSYEQYFGPGTRLTVT.

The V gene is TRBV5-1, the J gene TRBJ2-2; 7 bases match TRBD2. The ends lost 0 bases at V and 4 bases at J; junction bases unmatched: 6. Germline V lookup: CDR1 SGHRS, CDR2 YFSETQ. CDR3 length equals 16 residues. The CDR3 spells CASSLVGLVGTGELFF. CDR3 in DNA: TGCGCCAGCAGCTTGGTTGGACTAGTGGGCACCGGGGAGCTGTTTTTT.

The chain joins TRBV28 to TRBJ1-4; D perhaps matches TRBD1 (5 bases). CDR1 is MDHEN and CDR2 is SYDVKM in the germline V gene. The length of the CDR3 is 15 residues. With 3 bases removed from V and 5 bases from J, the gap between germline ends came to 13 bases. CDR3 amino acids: CASSLSGTVNEKLFF. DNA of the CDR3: TGTGCCAGCAGTTTGAGCGGGACCGTCAATGAAAAACTGTTTTTT.

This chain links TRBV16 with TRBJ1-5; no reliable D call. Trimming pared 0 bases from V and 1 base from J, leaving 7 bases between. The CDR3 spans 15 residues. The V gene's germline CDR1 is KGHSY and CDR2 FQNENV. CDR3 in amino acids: CASSQSALSNQPQHF. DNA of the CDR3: TGTGCCAGCAGCCAATCGGCATTAAGCAATCAGCCCCAGCATTTT.

The CDR3 here is CASTMGLGQDNSPLHF. CDR3 sequence (DNA): TGTGCCAGCACCATGGGATTGGGGCAGGATAATTCACCCCTCCACTTT. The chain is built from TRBV5-5 and TRBJ1-6; tentative D call: TRBD1 (5 bases). The CDR3 is made up of 16 amino acids. The V end was cut by 6 bases, the J end by 5 bases, with 18 bases between. CDR1 is SGHKS, CDR2 YYEKEE, per germline (reference sequence).

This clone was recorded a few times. For the CDR3, the DNA is TGCGCCAGCAGCTTGGCCGACAGGGAGTGGAATGAGCAGTTCTTC. It is translated as CASSLADREWNEQFF. The chain combines TRBV5-1 with TRBJ2-1; 7 nucleotides line up with TRBD1. CDR3 size: 15 residues. Germline assignment: CDR1 SGHRS and CDR2 YFSETQ. The V and J ends lost 0 bases and 7 bases, in that order; junction bases with no gene match: 7.